Included here is one TCR beta chain sequence, with context. Its cognate antigen is unknown. The entry originates in a study of chemoradiotherapy in HPV16-positive cancers. Study summary: Candidate HPV-specific T-cell clones and common TCR motifs came from functional assays in a couple of HPV16-positive patients. Study-level findings and limits: Functional assays defining HPV-specific T cells used only a couple of HPV16-positive patients. In HPV16-positive patients, HPV-responsive T-cell expansion tracked better recurrence-free survival.

Trimming took 5 bases from V and 1 from J, leaving 15 bases between them. Germline lookup yields CDR1 LNHDA and CDR2 SQIVND (reference sequence). CDR3 length: 16 amino acids. Over chemoradiotherapy, repertoires were sampled more than once. The protocol was immunoSEQ multiplex PCR, while the TCRdb copy is restricted to in-frame clones and leaves out a portion. The sample lists 4,500 to 6,500 clones; approximately 78% were seen once. The specimen was obtained from a patient who underwent chemoradiotherapy. This chain connects TRBV19 to TRBJ1-5; a possible D gene is TRBD1 (5 bases). The receptor comes from a human donor with HPV-associated anogenital cancer. The CDR3 nucleotides read TGTGCCAGTAGTGGACGTGGGGCTTGGAGCAATCAGCCCCAGCATTTT. Translated: CASSGRGAWSNQPQHF.